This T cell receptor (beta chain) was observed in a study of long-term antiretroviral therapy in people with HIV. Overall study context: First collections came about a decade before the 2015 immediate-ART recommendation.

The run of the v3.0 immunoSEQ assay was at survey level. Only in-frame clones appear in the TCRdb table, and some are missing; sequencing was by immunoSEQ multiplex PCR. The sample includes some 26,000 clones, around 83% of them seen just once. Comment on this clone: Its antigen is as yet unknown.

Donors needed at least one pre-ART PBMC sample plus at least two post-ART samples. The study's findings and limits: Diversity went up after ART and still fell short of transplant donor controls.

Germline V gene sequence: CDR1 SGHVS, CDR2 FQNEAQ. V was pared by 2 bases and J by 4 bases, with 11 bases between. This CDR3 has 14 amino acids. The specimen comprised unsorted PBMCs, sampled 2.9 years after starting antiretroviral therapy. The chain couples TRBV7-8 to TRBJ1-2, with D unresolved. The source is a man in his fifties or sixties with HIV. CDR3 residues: CASSLSNTGYGYTF. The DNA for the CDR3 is TGTGCCAGCAGCTTATCTAATACGGGCTATGGCTACACCTTC. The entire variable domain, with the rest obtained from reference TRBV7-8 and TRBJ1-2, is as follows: GAGVSQSPRYKVAKRGQDVALRCDPISGHVSLFWYQQALGQGPEFLTYFQNEAQLDKSGLPSDRFFAERPEGSVSTLKIQRTQQEDSAVYLCASSLSNTGYGYTFGSGTRLTVV.